This T cell receptor (beta chain) was obtained from a study of regulatory T cells in long-lasting Graves disease. Time point described: newly diagnosed GD, antithyroid drugs for less than 3 months. PBMCs provided the RNA from which the TCR library was made. The CDR3 has 16 residues. Germline V CDR1 and CDR2: MDHEN, SYDVKM. The ends lost 5 bases at V and 7 bases at J; junction bases unmatched: 13. Investigators prepared the TCR beta libraries by applying iRepertoire HTBI primers and Arm-PCR of CDR3 regions. How the authors handled the data: Identification across samples found 62 TRBV and 11 to 15 TRBJ segments. TCRdb re-called the multiplex PCR reads with MiXCR, one entry per CDR3 protein. What appears here as the V and J calls and clone size reflects TCRdb's work, not the paper's. The sample contains 450,000 to 600,000 distinct CDR3 sequences, around an eighth of which appear only once. This clonotype was counted ten times or more.

Separately, the same data were catalogued under a study of T cells in Graves' hyperthyroidism and ophthalmopathy.

This TCR derives from a young man with Graves disease. The sequencing here drew on peripheral blood mononuclear cells (PBMCs), taken at new diagnosis, from a patient treated with antithyroid drugs. V and J are TRBV28 and TRBJ1-4, with 7 nucleotides matching TRBD1. CDR3 residues: CASSPQPGQLIEKLFF. The DNA for the CDR3 is TGTGCCAGCAGTCCCCAACCGGGACAGCTGATTGAAAAACTGTTTTTT.